Presented here are 10 T cell receptor beta chains from one specimen sequenced in a study of OX40 agonist ivuxolimab in advanced cancers. Libraries were prepared by immunoSEQ multiplex PCR; TCRdb keeps only in-frame clonotypes and omits some of them. The table has 75,000 or so clones, approximately 84% seen once. This specimen consisted of CD4+ or CD8+ T cells sorted from blood, obtained in a trial of the OX40 agonist ivuxolimab. These receptors came from an adult with an advanced solid tumor such as melanoma, head and neck, liver or kidney cancer.

The CDR3 spells CASSPTWDTEAFF. The CDR3 bases are TGTGCCAGTAGCCCTACCTGGGACACTGAAGCTTTCTTT. The chain combines TRBV19 with TRBJ1-1, with D uncertain. This CDR3 spans 13 amino acids. V dropped 6 bases and J dropped 3 bases, with 11 bases sitting between them. Looked up from germline, CDR1 is LNHDA and CDR2 is SQIVND (reference sequence).

V usage is TRBV7-6 and J usage is TRBJ2-1; 14 bases line up with TRBD2. This CDR3 comprises 17 residues. The J segment lost 6 bases and the V segment lost 1 base, leaving 5 bases of the junction unmatched. From germline, CDR1 is SGHVS and CDR2 FNYEAQ. CDR3 in DNA: TGTGCCAGCAGCTTAGAGGGGGGACTAGCGGGAGTCAATGAGCAGTTCTTC. Translation gives CASSLEGGLAGVNEQFF. Using reference TRBV7-6 and TRBJ2-1 for the parts outside the CDR3, the full variable domain is GAGVSQSPRYKVTKRGQDVALRCDPISGHVSLYWYRQALGQGPEFLTYFNYEAQQDKSGLPNDRFSAERPEGSISTLTIQRTEQRDSAMYRCASSLEGGLAGVNEQFFGPGTRLTVL.

The chain recombines TRBV2 with TRBJ1-3; 10 nucleotides align to TRBD1. The CDR3 length is 15 residues. Germline V lookup: CDR1 SNHLY, CDR2 FYNNEI. V dropped 5 bases and J dropped 1; count of bases not matched to a gene: 2. In nucleotides, the CDR3 is TGTGCCAGCAGTCCGGACAGGGGGTCTGGAAACACCATATATTTT. This sequence encodes CASSPDRGSGNTIYF. Looking up the rest from reference TRBV2 and TRBJ1-3 gives the full variable domain: EPEVTQTPSHQVTQMGQEVILRCVPISNHLYFYWYRQILGQKVEFLVSFYNNEISEKSEIFDDQFSVERPDGSNFTLKIRSTKLEDSAMYFCASSPDRGSGNTIYFGEGSWLTVV.

J is TRBJ2-5 and V is TRBV5-1; D unresolved. CDR3 length: 13 residues. From germline, CDR1 is SGHRS and CDR2 YFSETQ. V was clipped by 3 bases and J by 2 bases, with 8 bases between them. The CDR3 DNA reads TGCGCCAGCAGCTCAAGTTTGCAAGAGACCCAGTACTTC. As protein: CASSSSLQETQYF. The entire variable domain, with the rest obtained from reference TRBV5-1 and TRBJ2-5, is as follows: KAGVTQTPRYLIKTRGQQVTLSCSPISGHRSVSWYQQTPGQGLQFLFEYFSETQRNKGNFPGRFSGRQFSNSRSEMNVSTLELGDSALYLCASSSSLQETQYFGPGTRLLVL.

This clone was detected once. Here the CDR3 DNA reads TGTGCCAGCAGTTCGACAGGGGGCATCGGATACACCTTC. Translation gives CASSSTGGIGYTF. This chain uses TRBV6-6 with TRBJ1-2; TRBD1 aligns across 10 bases. This CDR3 has 13 residues. The junction had 7 bases not matched to a gene; V was cut back by 4 bases and J by 11 bases. CDR1 MNHNY and CDR2 SVGAGI come from the germline V gene (reference sequence).

This chain uses TRBV7-9 with TRBJ2-7, with D uncertain. CDR1 and CDR2 (germline): SEHNR, FQNEAQ (reference sequence). The V end was cut by 4 bases, the J end by 4 bases, with 17 bases between. This CDR3 region has 15 residues. The CDR3 DNA is TGTGCCAGCAGCTCCCCTCTAACGCCCCTTTACGAGCAGTACTTC. It yields the protein CASSSPLTPLYEQYF.

This chain joins TRBV9 and TRBJ2-1; possible D gene TRBD2, 5 bases. In germline, CDR1 is SGDLS, CDR2 YYNGEE. V gave up 2 bases and J gave up 4 bases, with 13 bases separating them. This CDR3 region has 15 residues. CDR3 residues: CASSVGLALYNEQFF. In nucleotides, the CDR3 is TGTGCCAGCAGCGTTGGCCTAGCATTGTACAATGAGCAGTTCTTC.

The genes are TRBV5-4 and TRBJ2-1, with D possibly matching TRBD2 (6 bases). This CDR3 spans 15 amino acids. Looked up from germline, CDR1 is SGHNT and CDR2 is YYREEE (reference sequence). V lost 4 bases and J lost 0, with 11 bases in between. CDR3: CASSDAGSSYNEQFF. For the CDR3, the DNA is TGTGCCAGCAGCGATGCGGGGAGCTCCTACAATGAGCAGTTCTTC.

V usage is TRBV5-4 and J usage is TRBJ2-1; no clear D gene. This CDR3 region has 13 residues. V gave up 4 bases and J gave up 8 bases, with 13 bases separating them. In germline, CDR1 is SGHNT, CDR2 YYREEE (reference sequence). In DNA form, the CDR3 reads TGTGCCAGCAGCAGCCGACTTAGGGATGAGCAGTTCTTC. Encoded protein: CASSSRLRDEQFF.

The V gene is TRBV11-2, the J gene TRBJ2-3; weak D call: TRBD2 (5 bases). Trimming took 2 bases from V and 1 from J, leaving 13 bases between them. The V gene's germline CDR1 is SGHAT and CDR2 FQNNGV. The CDR3 is 16 residues long. CDR3 loop: CASSLMSSPRTDTQYF. The CDR3 region has the DNA TGTGCCAGCAGCTTAATGTCTAGCCCCCGCACAGATACGCAGTATTTT.